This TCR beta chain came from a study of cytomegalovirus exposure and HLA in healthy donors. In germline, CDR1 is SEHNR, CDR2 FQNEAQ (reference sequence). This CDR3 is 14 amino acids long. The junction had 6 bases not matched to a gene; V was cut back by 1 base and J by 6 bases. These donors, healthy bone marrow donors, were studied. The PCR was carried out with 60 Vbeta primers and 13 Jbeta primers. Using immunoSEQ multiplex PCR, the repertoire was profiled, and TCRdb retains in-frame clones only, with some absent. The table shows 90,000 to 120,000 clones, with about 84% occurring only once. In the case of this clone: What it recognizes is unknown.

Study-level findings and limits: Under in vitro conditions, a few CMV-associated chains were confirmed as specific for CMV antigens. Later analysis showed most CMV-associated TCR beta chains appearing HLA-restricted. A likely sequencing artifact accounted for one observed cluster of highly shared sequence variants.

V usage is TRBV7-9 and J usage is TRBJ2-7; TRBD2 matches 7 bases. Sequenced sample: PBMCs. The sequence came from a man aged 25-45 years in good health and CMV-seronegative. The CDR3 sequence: CASSLEASGGEQYF. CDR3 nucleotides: TGTGCCAGCAGCTTAGAGGCTAGCGGCGGCGAGCAGTACTTC.